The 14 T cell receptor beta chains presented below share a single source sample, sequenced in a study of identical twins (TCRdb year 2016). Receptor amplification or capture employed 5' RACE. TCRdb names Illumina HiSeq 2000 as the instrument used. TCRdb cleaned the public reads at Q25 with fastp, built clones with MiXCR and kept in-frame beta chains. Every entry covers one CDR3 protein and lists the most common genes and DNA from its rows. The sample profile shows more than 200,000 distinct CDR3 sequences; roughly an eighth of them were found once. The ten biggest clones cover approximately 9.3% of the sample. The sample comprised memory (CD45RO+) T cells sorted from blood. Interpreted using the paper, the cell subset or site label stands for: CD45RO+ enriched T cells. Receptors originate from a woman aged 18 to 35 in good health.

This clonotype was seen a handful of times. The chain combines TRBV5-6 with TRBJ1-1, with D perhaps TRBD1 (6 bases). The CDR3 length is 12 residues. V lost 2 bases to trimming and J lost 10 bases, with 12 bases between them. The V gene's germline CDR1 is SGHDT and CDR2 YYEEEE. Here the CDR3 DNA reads TGTGCCAGCAGCTTCCCAGGGGTATCAGCTTTCTTT. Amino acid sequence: CASSFPGVSAFF.

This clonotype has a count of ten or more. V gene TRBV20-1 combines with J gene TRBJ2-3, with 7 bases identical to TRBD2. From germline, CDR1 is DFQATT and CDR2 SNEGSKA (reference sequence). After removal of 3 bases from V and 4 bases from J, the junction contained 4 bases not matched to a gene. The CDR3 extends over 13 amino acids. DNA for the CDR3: TGCAGTGCTAGGCAGGGAGGGTCAGATACGCAGTATTTT. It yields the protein CSARQGGSDTQYF.

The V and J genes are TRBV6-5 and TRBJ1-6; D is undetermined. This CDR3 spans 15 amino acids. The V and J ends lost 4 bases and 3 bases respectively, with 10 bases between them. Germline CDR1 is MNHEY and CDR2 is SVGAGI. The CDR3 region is CASSSRQSYNSPLHF. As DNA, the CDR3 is TGTGCCAGCAGTTCGAGGCAGAGCTATAATTCACCCCTCCACTTT.

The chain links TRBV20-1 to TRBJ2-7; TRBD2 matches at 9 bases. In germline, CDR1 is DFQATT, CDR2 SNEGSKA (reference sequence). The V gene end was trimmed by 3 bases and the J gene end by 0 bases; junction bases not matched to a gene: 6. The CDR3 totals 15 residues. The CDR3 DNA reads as TGCAGTGCTAGGAAGGCGGGAGGGAGCTCCTACGAGCAGTACTTC. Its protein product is CSARKAGGSSYEQYF.

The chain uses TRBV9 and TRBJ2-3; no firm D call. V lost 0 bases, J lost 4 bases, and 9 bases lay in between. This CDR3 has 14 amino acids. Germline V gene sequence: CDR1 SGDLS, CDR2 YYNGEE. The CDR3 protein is CASSVGSGADTQYF. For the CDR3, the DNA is TGTGCCAGCAGCGTAGGTAGTGGCGCAGATACGCAGTATTTT.

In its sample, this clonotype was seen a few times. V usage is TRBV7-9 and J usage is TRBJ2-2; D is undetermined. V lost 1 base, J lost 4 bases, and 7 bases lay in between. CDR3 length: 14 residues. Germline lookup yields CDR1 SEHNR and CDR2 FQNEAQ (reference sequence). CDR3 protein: CASSLVGFTGELFF. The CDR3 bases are TGTGCCAGCAGCTTAGTTGGGTTCACCGGGGAGCTGTTTTTT.

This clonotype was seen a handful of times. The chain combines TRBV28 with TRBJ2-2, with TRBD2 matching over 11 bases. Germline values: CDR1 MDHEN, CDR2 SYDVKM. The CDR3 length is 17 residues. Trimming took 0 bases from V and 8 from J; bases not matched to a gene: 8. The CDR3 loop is CASSLWRLAGGPGELFF. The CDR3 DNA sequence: TGTGCCAGCAGTTTATGGAGGCTAGCGGGAGGCCCGGGGGAGCTGTTTTTT. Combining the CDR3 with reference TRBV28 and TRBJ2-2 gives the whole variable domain DVKVTQSSRYLVKRTGEKVFLECVQDMDHENMFWYRQDPGLGLRLIYFSYDVKMKEKGDIPEGYSVSREKKERFSLILESASTNQTSMYLCASSLWRLAGGPGELFFGEGSRLTVL.

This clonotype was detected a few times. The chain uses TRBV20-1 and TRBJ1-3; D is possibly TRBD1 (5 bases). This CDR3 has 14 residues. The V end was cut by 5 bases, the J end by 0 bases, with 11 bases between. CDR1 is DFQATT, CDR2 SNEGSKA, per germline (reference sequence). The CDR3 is CSALGAISGNTIYF. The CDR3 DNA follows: TGCAGTGCTCTAGGGGCCATCTCTGGAAACACCATATATTTT.

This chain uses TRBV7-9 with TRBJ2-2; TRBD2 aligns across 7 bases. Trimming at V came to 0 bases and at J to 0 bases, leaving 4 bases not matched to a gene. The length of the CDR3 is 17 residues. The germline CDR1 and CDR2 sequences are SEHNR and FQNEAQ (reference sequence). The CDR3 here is CASSLANGGANTGELFF. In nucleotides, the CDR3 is TGTGCCAGCAGCTTAGCGAATGGGGGGGCGAACACCGGGGAGCTGTTTTTT.

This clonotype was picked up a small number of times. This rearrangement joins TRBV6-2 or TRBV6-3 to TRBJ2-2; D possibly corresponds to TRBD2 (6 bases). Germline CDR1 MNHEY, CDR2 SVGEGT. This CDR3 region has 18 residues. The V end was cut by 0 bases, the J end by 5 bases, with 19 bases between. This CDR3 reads CASSYSRGRLKATGELFF. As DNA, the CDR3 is TGTGCCAGCAGTTACTCGCGGGGCAGGTTGAAAGCTACCGGGGAGCTGTTTTTT.

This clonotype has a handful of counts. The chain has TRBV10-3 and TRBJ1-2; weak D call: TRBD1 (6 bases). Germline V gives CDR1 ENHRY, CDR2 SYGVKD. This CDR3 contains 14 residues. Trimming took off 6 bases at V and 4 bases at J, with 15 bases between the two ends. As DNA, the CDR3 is TGTGCCATCAGATCACAGGGCTCGTTCTATGGCTACACCTTC. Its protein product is CAIRSQGSFYGYTF.

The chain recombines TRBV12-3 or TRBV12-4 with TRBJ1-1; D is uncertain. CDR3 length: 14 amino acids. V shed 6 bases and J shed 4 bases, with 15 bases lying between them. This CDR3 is CASSHAPGSTEAFF. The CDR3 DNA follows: TGTGCCAGCAGCCACGCGCCGGGTAGCACTGAAGCTTTCTTT.

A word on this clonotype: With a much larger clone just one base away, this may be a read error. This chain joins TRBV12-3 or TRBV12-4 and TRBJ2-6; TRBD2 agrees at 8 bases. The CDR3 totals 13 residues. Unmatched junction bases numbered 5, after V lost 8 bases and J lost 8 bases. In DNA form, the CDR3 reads TGTGCCAGCGGGACGGGGGGGACCAACGTCCTGACTTTC. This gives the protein CASGTGGTNVLTF.

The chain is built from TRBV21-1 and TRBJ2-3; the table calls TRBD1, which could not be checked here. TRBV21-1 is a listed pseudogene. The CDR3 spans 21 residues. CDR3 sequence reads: CASSIRETGDLPGPSTDTQYF. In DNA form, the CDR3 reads TGTGCCAGCAGCATTCGAGAGACAGGTGATCTCCCGGGACCGAGCACAGATACGCAGTATTTT.